The source of this T cell receptor (beta chain) is a study of CD8+CD57+ T cells in acquired aplastic anemia. Background on the study: DNA recovered from sorted CD4+ and CD8+ cells had a mean of approximately 3.5 ug. Study-level findings and limits: Patients and controls shared over 25 CD8+ CDR3 sequences, which appeared highly expressed in patients and within their immunodominant clones.

Using genomic DNA as the template, TCR beta VDJ and CDR3 profiling was carried out. MiXCR, run by TCRdb on the reads, gives a single entry per CDR3 protein. This sample has 150,000 to 200,000 distinct CDR3 sequences, with about three fifths found just once. This clonotype was observed at least ten times. Its matching antigen is unknown. Trimming pared 6 bases from V and 6 bases from J, leaving 11 bases between. Germline V gene sequence: CDR1 SGHTA, CDR2 FQGNSA. The CDR3 is 13 amino acids. The sequence was collected from a human donor with severe aplastic anemia or a healthy control (not recorded which). The chain is built from TRBV7-2 and TRBJ2-2; a weak D match, TRBD2 (6 bases). Sequenced sample: sorted CD4+, CD8+, or CD8+CD57+ T cells (not recorded which) from PBMCs. In DNA, the CDR3 is TGTGCCAGCAGTCTAGCGATCTCCGGGGAGCTGTTTTTT. Amino acid sequence: CASSLAISGELFF.